One and the same sample provided the 9 T cell receptor beta chains below, sequenced in a study of T cells in localized non-small cell lung cancer. Clones were read by immunoSEQ multiplex PCR, and TCRdb kept only the in-frame ones, dropping some. Of thousands of clones listed, roughly 24% are singletons. Sequenced material: normal lung tissue next to the tumor, taken before any cancer treatment. These receptors came from a male donor at least 60 years old with stage I lung adenocarcinoma.

CDR3 in amino acids: CSVVLTGARYGYTF. DNA of the CDR3: TGCAGCGTTGTTCTTACAGGGGCGAGGTATGGCTACACCTTC. The V call is TRBV29-1, the J call TRBJ1-2, with 7 bases identical to TRBD1. V lost 4 bases and J lost 5; bases outside the gene matches: 10. Germline V gene sequence: CDR1 SQVTM, CDR2 ANQGSEA. There are 14 residues in the CDR3.

The chain carries TRBV30 and TRBJ1-6; the D is unclear. Trimming took off 6 bases at V and 7 bases at J, with 16 bases between the two ends. The CDR3 covers 14 residues. Germline V gene data show CDR1 as GTSNPN and CDR2 as SVGIG (reference sequence). CDR3 sequence reads: CACQLGQANSPLHF. The CDR3 DNA sequence: TGTGCCTGCCAGCTCGGGCAGGCGAATTCACCCCTCCACTTT.

This clone occurred a few times. This chain connects TRBV9 to TRBJ2-2; 9 bases agree with TRBD1. Germline V gives CDR1 SGDLS, CDR2 YYNGEE. The trim removed 1 base at V and 9 bases at J, leaving 1 base unmatched. The CDR3 has 13 amino acids. The CDR3 sequence: CASSVTGGRELFF. CDR3 bases: TGTGCCAGCAGCGTAACAGGGGGCCGGGAGCTGTTTTTT. The whole variable domain, remainder taken from reference TRBV9 and TRBJ2-2, is DSGVTQTPKHLITATGQRVTLRCSPRSGDLSVYWYQQSLDQGLQFLIQYYNGEERAKGNILERFSAQQFPDLHSELNLSSLELGDSALYFCASSVTGGRELFFGEGSRLTVL.

This clone was counted between two and nine times. The chain employs TRBV11-3 and TRBJ2-7, with 8 bases identical to TRBD1. The V segment lost 5 bases and the J segment 2 bases; nucleotides outside the gene matches: 5. Germline V gene sequence: CDR1 SGHNT, CDR2 YENEEA. CDR3 length equals 14 residues. Here the CDR3 DNA reads TGTGCCAGCAGCCTTTGGACAGGGCCCTACGAGCAGTACTTC. This gives the protein CASSLWTGPYEQYF.

Only a few counts were recorded for this clone. The J gene is TRBJ1-4, the V gene TRBV6-8, with D unresolved. CDR3 size: 15 residues. The ends were cut back, 1 base at V and 0 bases at J, with 6 bases in the middle. Per the germline V gene, CDR1 is MNHGY and CDR2 is SAAAGT. The chain's CDR3 is CASSYWPPTNEKLFF. The CDR3 DNA is TGTGCCAGCAGTTACTGGCCGCCAACTAATGAAAAACTGTTTTTT.

The chain employs TRBV11-3 and TRBJ2-7, with D perhaps TRBD2 (5 bases). CDR3 size: 15 residues. V gave up 6 bases and J gave up 2 bases, with 17 bases separating them. CDR1 SGHNT and CDR2 YENEEA come from the germline V gene. CDR3 loop: CASRGSGEGTYEQYF. CDR3 DNA sequence: TGTGCCAGCAGGGGGAGCGGAGAGGGAACCTACGAGCAGTACTTC.

The chain joins TRBV6-8 to TRBJ2-7; D gene ambiguous. V was cut by 6 bases and J by 4 bases, with 10 bases left in between. The CDR3 extends over 12 amino acids. Germline V gene data show CDR1 as MNHGY and CDR2 as SAAAGT. The CDR3 is CASRAFNYEQYF. Written as DNA, the CDR3 is TGTGCCAGCAGAGCGTTCAATTACGAGCAGTACTTC.

The CDR3 protein is CASSQSGEGGELFF. In DNA, the CDR3 is TGTGCCAGCAGCCAGTCCGGCGAGGGCGGGGAGCTGTTTTTT. The chain has TRBV16 and TRBJ2-2; possibly TRBD2 for D (5 bases). Germline V gives CDR1 KGHSY, CDR2 FQNENV. The CDR3 is made up of 14 amino acids. The V end was cut by 3 bases, the J end by 7 bases, with 12 bases between.

This clone was counted a single time. V is TRBV28 and J is TRBJ1-5; 7 nucleotides align to TRBD1. The germline gives CDR1 MDHEN, CDR2 SYDVKM. Trimming removed 6 bases from V and 7 bases from J; junction bases left unmatched: 12. The CDR3 is 15 residues long. The CDR3 protein is CASRGQQGIQQPQHF. The CDR3 nucleotides are TGTGCCAGCAGGGGTCAACAGGGGATCCAGCAGCCCCAGCATTTT.